This paragraph covers one T cell receptor (beta chain) sequence. This clone was counted once. There is no known antigen for this receptor. Base quality data are lacking; no much larger clone is found one base away. The record originates from a study of blood T cell repertoires in COVID-19 (dated by TCRdb to 2020 to 2021). Background on the whole study: Samples covering the acute and convalescent phases of COVID-19 were provided by collaborators in the United States, Italy and Spain. The material from the prospective study consisted of cDNA or gDNA derived from T cells, B-cell-depleted T cells, or PBMCs. The repertoires were released in a freely available public database meant as a resource for research on the immune response to SARS-CoV-2. The samples were drawn from two sources: the first 160 participants of the ongoing ImmuneRACE study, and 950 to 1,500 subjects contributed by 6 global collaborators. The sample metadata nearly always contained a de-identified subject ID, COVID-19 status, age in years and sex. Deeply sampled blood TCRbeta repertoires from subjects exposed to, actively infected with, or recovered from COVID-19 were included in the dataset. Where available, HLA class I and class II types were taken from metadata supplied by the sample provider and were not determined by assay-based typing. The paper as a whole reports these results and caveats: The quantity of clinical and demographic metadata differed by source and by participant and was supplied without curation.

One collaborating source in Seattle enrolled patients during active infection and followed them longitudinally through the course of disease. Collaborating institutions collected whole blood in K2EDTA tubes following their own protocols. For TCRbeta analysis, collaborators shipped samples in one of three forms: frozen whole blood, isolated PBMCs, or DNA extracted from either of those sample types. Looking up the germline V gene yields CDR1 KGHDR and CDR2 SFDVKD. At the junction V is shortened by 4 bases and J by 8 bases, with 17 bases in between. The CDR3, cysteine through phenylalanine, is 15 amino acids long. Just CDR3 DNA is preserved here, 45 bases in frame from base 1. TCRbeta CDR3 regions were amplified from genomic DNA using the immunoSEQ Assay, a bias-controlled multiplex PCR. The paper's processing steps were these. The number of nucleated cells in each sample was estimated by amplification of reference gene primers within the assay. Sequence reads were collapsed and filtered to measure the absolute abundance of every unique TCRbeta CDR3 rearrangement. For each sample, productive Simpson clonality was calculated by taking the square root of Simpson's diversity index across productive rearrangements. In its TCRdb copy, this immuneACCESS table keeps in-frame sequences only and misses some clones. Where compared with another copy, unresolved V genes explain less than half of these, and the others have no known cause. V and J calls and clone size follow that table, whereas D and trimming were derived from the DNA. This sample gives 25,000 to 35,000 clones in total; approximately 85% of them show up just once. 7% to 9.5% of the sample is taken by the ten largest.

The rearrangement combines TRBV24-1 with TRBJ1-5, with an unclear D gene assignment. The clonotype comes from a man aged 55 to 70 with COVID-19, enrolled during active disease. Sequenced material: peripheral blood. The nucleotide sequence is TGTGCCACCAGTGACCCGACGGCTACTAGGGAGCCCCAGCATTTT. The encoded protein is CATSDPTATREPQHF.